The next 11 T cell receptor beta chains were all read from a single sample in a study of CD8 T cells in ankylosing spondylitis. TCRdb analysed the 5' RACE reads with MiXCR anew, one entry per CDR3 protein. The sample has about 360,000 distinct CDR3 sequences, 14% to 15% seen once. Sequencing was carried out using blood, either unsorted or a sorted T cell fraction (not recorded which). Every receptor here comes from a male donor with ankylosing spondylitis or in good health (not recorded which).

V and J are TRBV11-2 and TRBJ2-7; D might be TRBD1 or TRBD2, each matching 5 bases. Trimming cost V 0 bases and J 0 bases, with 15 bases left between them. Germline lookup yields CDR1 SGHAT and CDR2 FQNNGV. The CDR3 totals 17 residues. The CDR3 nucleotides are TGTGCCAGCAGCTTAGACGTCCGGGGCCCGCGCTCCTACGAGCAGTACTTC. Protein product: CASSLDVRGPRSYEQYF.

The CDR3 spells CASSLAETTYEQYF. DNA of the CDR3: TGCGCCAGCAGCTTGGCCGAGACCACCTACGAGCAGTACTTC. The chain links TRBV5-1 to TRBJ2-7; D is uncertain. V lost 0 bases and J 2 bases, leaving 9 bases between the germline ends. Germline assignment: CDR1 SGHRS and CDR2 YFSETQ. The CDR3 loop spans 14 amino acids.

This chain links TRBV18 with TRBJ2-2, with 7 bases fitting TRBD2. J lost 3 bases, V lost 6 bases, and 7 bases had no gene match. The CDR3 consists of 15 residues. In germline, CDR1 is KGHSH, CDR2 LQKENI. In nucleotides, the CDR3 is TGTGCCAGCTCCGCCGCTAGCGGATACACCGGGGAGCTGTTTTTT. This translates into CASSAASGYTGELFF.

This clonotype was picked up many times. The CDR3 loop reads CASSPQRNTEAFF. The DNA for the CDR3 is TGTGCCAGCAGCCCTCAGAGAAACACTGAAGCTTTCTTT. The chain has TRBV3-1 and TRBJ1-1; D is unresolved. CDR1 is LGHDT, CDR2 YNNKEL, per germline (reference sequence). V was pared by 4 bases and J by 2 bases, with 8 bases between. CDR3 length: 13 amino acids.

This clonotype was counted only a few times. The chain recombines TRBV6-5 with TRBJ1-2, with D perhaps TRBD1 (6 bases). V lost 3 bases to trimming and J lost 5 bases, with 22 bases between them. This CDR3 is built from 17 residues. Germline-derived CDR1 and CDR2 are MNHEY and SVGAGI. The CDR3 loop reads CASSYLFSGALGYGYTF. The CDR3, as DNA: TGTGCCAGCAGTTATCTTTTTTCGGGGGCCCTGGGATATGGCTACACCTTC.

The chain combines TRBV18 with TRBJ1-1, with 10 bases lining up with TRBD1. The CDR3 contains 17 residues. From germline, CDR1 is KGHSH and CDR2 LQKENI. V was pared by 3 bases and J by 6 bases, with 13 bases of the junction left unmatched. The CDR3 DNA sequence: TGTGCCAGCTCACCCGGGACAGGGGTTAGGGGAAACCCTGAAGCTTTCTTT. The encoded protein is CASSPGTGVRGNPEAFF.

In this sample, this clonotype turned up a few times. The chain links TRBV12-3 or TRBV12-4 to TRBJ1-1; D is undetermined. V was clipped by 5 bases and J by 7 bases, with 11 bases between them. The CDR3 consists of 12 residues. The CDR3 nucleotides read TGTGCCAGCAGTAGGGTGGCAGGTGAAGCTTTCTTT. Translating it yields CASSRVAGEAFF.

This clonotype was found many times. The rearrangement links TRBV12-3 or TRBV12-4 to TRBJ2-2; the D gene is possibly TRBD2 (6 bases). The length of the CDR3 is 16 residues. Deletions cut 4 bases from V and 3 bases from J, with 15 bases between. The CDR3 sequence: CASSSPWGGDTGELFF. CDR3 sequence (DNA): TGTGCCAGCAGTTCACCCTGGGGAGGTGACACCGGGGAGCTGTTTTTT.

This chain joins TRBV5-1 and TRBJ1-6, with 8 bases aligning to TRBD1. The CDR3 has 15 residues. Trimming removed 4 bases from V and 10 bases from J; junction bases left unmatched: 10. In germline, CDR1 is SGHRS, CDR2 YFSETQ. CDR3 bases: TGCGCCAGCAGCCTGGACAGGGCTGGGCCATCACCCCTCCACTTT. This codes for CASSLDRAGPSPLHF.

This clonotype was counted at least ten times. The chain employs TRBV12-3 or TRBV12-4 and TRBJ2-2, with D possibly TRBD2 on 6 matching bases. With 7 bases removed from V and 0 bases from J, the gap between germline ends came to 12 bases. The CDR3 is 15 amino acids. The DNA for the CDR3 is TGTGCCAGCAACCTAGCGCGCGCGAACACCGGGGAGCTGTTTTTT. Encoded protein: CASNLARANTGELFF.

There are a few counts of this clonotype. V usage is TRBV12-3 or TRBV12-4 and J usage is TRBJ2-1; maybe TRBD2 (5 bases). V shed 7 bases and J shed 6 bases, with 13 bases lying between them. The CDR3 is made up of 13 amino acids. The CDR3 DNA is TGTGCCAGCACCCCTGGACGGGGCAATGAGCAGTTCTTC. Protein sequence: CASTPGRGNEQFF.